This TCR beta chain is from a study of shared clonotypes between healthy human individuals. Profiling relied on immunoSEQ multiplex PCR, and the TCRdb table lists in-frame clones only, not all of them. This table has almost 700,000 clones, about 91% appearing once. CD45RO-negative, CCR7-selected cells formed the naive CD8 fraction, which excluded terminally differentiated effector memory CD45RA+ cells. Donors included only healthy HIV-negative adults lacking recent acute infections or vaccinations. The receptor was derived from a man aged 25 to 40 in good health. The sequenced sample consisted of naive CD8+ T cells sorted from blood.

CDR3 nucleotide sequence: TGTGCCACCAGCAGAGATCAAGCGGGCTCGCAGTACTTC. Its translation is CATSRDQAGSQYF. This sequence joins TRBV15 and TRBJ2-7; D perhaps matches TRBD2 (6 bases). Trimming took 0 bases from V and 9 from J, leaving 12 bases between them. The CDR3 is 13 amino acids. CDR1 is LNHNV, CDR2 YYDKDF, per germline (reference sequence).